These T cell receptor beta chains were read from a single sample in a study of circulating and synovial CD4+ cells in juvenile arthritis. Clones were read by immunoSEQ multiplex PCR, and TCRdb kept only the in-frame ones, dropping some. The table includes about 33,000 clones, 90% to 95% detected once. The sample taken for sequencing was CD4+ T cells from blood. These receptors were obtained from a human donor with juvenile idiopathic arthritis. Both conserved end residues are part of each CDR3. The D gene is left open where the match is weak. Part of the rows lack a size; the others show once, few, many or a class for expanded clones.

14,TRBV16,few,-,TRBJ1-3,CASSQSGAGNTIYF,TGTGCCAGCAGCCAATCAGGGGCTGGAAACACCATATATTTT
17,TRBV28,-,TRBD2,TRBJ2-2,CASSVSGRALNTGELFF,TGTGCCAGCAGTGTTAGCGGGAGGGCCTTGAACACCGGGGAGCTGTTTTTT
17,TRBV5-1,-,TRBD2,TRBJ2-3,CASSLLLAGAGTDTQYF,TGCGCCAGCAGCTTGTTACTAGCGGGGGCCGGCACAGATACGCAGTATTTT
20,TRBV9,-,TRBD2,TRBJ2-3,CASSQTGLAGGPFSTDTQYF,TGTGCCAGCAGCCAAACGGGACTAGCGGGGGGCCCATTTAGCACAGATACGCAGTATTTT
15,TRBV5-1,-,TRBD1,TRBJ1-6,CASSSRDSSNSPLHF,TGCGCCAGCAGCAGCCGGGACAGTTCCAATTCACCCCTCCACTTT
16,TRBV4-2,-,-,TRBJ1-4,CASSQELTGGNEKLFF,TGTGCCAGCAGCCAAGAGCTGACTGGAGGGAATGAAAAACTGTTTTTT
13,TRBV9,-,TRBD1,TRBJ1-1,CASNVAGGTEAFF,TGTGCCAGCAACGTAGCAGGGGGCACTGAAGCTTTCTTT
16,TRBV4-2,-,TRBD1,TRBJ2-3,CASSQRQGEGTDTQYF,TGTGCCAGCAGCCAAAGACAGGGGGAGGGGACAGATACGCAGTATTTT
18,TRBV12-5,-,TRBD2,TRBJ2-1,CASGLVKGGLAGGYEQFF,TGTGCTAGTGGTTTGGTAAAGGGAGGACTAGCGGGGGGGTATGAGCAGTTCTTC
15,TRBV15,-,-,TRBJ2-5,CATSRGSVTQETQYF,TGTGCCACCAGCAGAGGTTCGGTGACACAAGAGACCCAGTACTTC
14,TRBV28,once,TRBD1,TRBJ1-4,CASSFGDRGEKLFF,TGTGCCAGCAGTTTTGGGGACAGGGGTGAAAAACTGTTTTTT
11,TRBV30,-,-,TRBJ2-1,CAWRRYNEQFF,TGTGCCTGGAGACGGTACAATGAGCAGTTCTTC
14,TRBV19,-,-,TRBJ2-7,CASSIGGTPYEQYF,TGTGCCAGTAGTATAGGTGGGACACCCTACGAGCAGTACTTC
15,TRBV27,-,TRBD1,TRBJ2-7,CASSLSLGGQGEQYF,TGTGCCAGCAGTTTATCCCTAGGGGGCCAGGGCGAGCAGTACTTC
16,TRBV18,-,TRBD2,TRBJ2-7,CASSHKGLAGGNEQYF,TGTGCCAGCTCACACAAGGGACTAGCGGGAGGGAACGAGCAGTACTTC
15,TRBV6-1,-,TRBD2,TRBJ2-3,CASTLAGVTTDTQYF,TGTGCCAGCACTCTAGCGGGAGTAACGACAGATACGCAGTATTTT
14,TRBV7-9,-,TRBD2,TRBJ2-7,CASSLAGGAYEQYF,TGTGCCAGCTCACTAGCGGGAGGGGCCTACGAGCAGTACTTC